The rows below give T cell receptor beta chains drawn from one sample of a study of blood T cell repertoires in COVID-19. Clones were sequenced by immunoSEQ multiplex PCR, and TCRdb holds only the in-frame ones, with some missing. Found here are about 94,000 clones, around 81% of them singletons; the top ten hold roughly 6.3%. The sequencing sample was made of peripheral blood. These TCRs come from a man in his sixties with acute or convalescent COVID-19. Both conserved end residues are part of each CDR3. D genes are given only for firm matches. Not all rows give a size; the values are once, few, many and, for expanded clones, a class.

J gene: TRBJ2-7
V gene: TRBV9
D gene: NA
clone size: NA
CDR3 DNA: TGTGCCAGCAGCGTTGGCCCCCTACAGGGCGACGAGCAGTACTTC
CDR3 protein: CASSVGPLQGDEQYF

J gene: TRBJ1-1
V gene: TRBV6-5
D gene: TRBD1
clone size: NA
CDR3 DNA: TGTGCCAGCAGGGGACAGGGCATGAACACTGAAGCTTTCTTT
CDR3 protein: CASRGQGMNTEAFF

J gene: TRBJ1-3
V gene: TRBV5-1
D gene: NA
clone size: NA
CDR3 DNA: TGCGCCAGCAGCGCAACAGGAGACCGGAGCTCTGGAAACACCATATATTTT
CDR3 protein: CASSATGDRSSGNTIYF

J gene: TRBJ1-5
V gene: TRBV5-6
D gene: NA
clone size: NA
CDR3 DNA: TGTGCCAGCAGCTTTAAGGGTAAGGGGGTATTAAATCAGCCCCAGCATTTT
CDR3 protein: CASSFKGKGVLNQPQHF

J gene: TRBJ1-1
V gene: TRBV12-5
D gene: TRBD1
clone size: NA
CDR3 DNA: TGTGCTAGTGTTTCAGGGGGCCCCCGGGCGAACACTGAAGCTTTCTTT
CDR3 protein: CASVSGGPRANTEAFF

J gene: TRBJ2-5
V gene: TRBV12-3/TRBV12-4
D gene: NA
clone size: NA
CDR3 DNA: TGTGCCAGCAGTTTTCTAGGGAGAGAGACCCAGTACTTC
CDR3 protein: CASSFLGRETQYF

J gene: TRBJ1-2
V gene: TRBV13
D gene: NA
clone size: NA
CDR3 DNA: TGTGCCAGCAGTCGGGGAGGGAACTATGGCTACACCTTC
CDR3 protein: CASSRGGNYGYTF

J gene: TRBJ2-7
V gene: TRBV2
D gene: TRBD1
clone size: NA
CDR3 DNA: TGTGCCAGCAGTGTCAGGGGGCCGGAGCAGTACTTC
CDR3 protein: CASSVRGPEQYF

J gene: TRBJ2-2
V gene: TRBV6-2/TRBV6-3
D gene: NA
clone size: NA
CDR3 DNA: TGTGCCAGCAGTTACTCGAAATTCCGGCTAGCTACCGGGGAGCTGTTTTTT
CDR3 protein: CASSYSKFRLATGELFF

J gene: TRBJ2-1
V gene: TRBV27
D gene: TRBD2
clone size: NA
CDR3 DNA: TGTGCCAGCAGGTTAGCGGGGGGGCCTTACAATGAGCAGTTCTTC
CDR3 protein: CASRLAGGPYNEQFF

J gene: TRBJ1-2
V gene: TRBV5-4
D gene: NA
clone size: NA
CDR3 DNA: TGTGCCAGCTTCCAGGCCGGGGACTATGGCTACACCTTC
CDR3 protein: CASFQAGDYGYTF

J gene: TRBJ1-2
V gene: TRBV2
D gene: NA
clone size: NA
CDR3 DNA: TGTGCCAGCAGTGAAAGGGGGATCTATGGCTACACCTTC
CDR3 protein: CASSERGIYGYTF

J gene: TRBJ1-1
V gene: TRBV13
D gene: NA
clone size: NA
CDR3 DNA: TGTGCCAGCAGCTCCGGACAGTTGAACACTGAAGCTTTCTTT
CDR3 protein: CASSSGQLNTEAFF

J gene: TRBJ1-1
V gene: TRBV6-5
D gene: NA
clone size: few
CDR3 DNA: TGTGCCAGCAGTTTCGACTGGCGGAACACTGAAGCTTTCTTT
CDR3 protein: CASSFDWRNTEAFF

J gene: TRBJ1-2
V gene: TRBV3-1/TRBV3-2
D gene: NA
clone size: NA
CDR3 DNA: TGTGCCAGCAGCCAAGACGGGGTGGCTAACTATGGCTACACCTTC
CDR3 protein: CASSQDGVANYGYTF

J gene: TRBJ2-5
V gene: TRBV6-5
D gene: NA
clone size: NA
CDR3 DNA: TGTGCCAGCAGTTACGCCGGGGACCAAGAGACCCAGTACTTC
CDR3 protein: CASSYAGDQETQYF

J gene: TRBJ2-5
V gene: TRBV7-7
D gene: TRBD1
clone size: NA
CDR3 DNA: TGTGCCAGCAGCCAGGGACAGGGTGGAGAGACCCAGTACTTC
CDR3 protein: CASSQGQGGETQYF

J gene: TRBJ1-3
V gene: TRBV28
D gene: NA
clone size: NA
CDR3 DNA: TGTGCCAGCAGTTTCACCAGCTCTGGAAACACCATATATTTT
CDR3 protein: CASSFTSSGNTIYF

J gene: TRBJ1-2
V gene: TRBV21-1
D gene: NA
clone size: NA
CDR3 DNA: TGTGCCAGCAGCAATAGGGCAGGGGGTGGCTACACCTTC
CDR3 protein: CASSNRAGGGYTF

J gene: TRBJ1-5
V gene: TRBV15
D gene: NA
clone size: NA
CDR3 DNA: TGTGCCACCAGCAGAGATAATAGCAATCAGCCCCAGCATTTT
CDR3 protein: CATSRDNSNQPQHF

J gene: TRBJ2-1
V gene: TRBV5-8
D gene: NA
clone size: NA
CDR3 DNA: TGTGCCAGCAGCTTCCGGGGCTACAATGAGCAGTTCTTC
CDR3 protein: CASSFRGYNEQFF

J gene: TRBJ1-1
V gene: TRBV25-1
D gene: NA
clone size: NA
CDR3 DNA: TGTGCCAGCAGTGGGGGGGGTGCCATGAACACTGAAGCTTTCTTT
CDR3 protein: CASSGGGAMNTEAFF

J gene: TRBJ1-2
V gene: TRBV6-5
D gene: NA
clone size: NA
CDR3 DNA: TGTGCCAGCAGTTACGACGATCGAGGCGGACGGGAGGGCTACACCTTC
CDR3 protein: CASSYDDRGGREGYTF

J gene: TRBJ1-3
V gene: TRBV19
D gene: NA
clone size: NA
CDR3 DNA: TGTGCCAGTAGTATCGGGGTCTCTGGAAACACCATATATTTT
CDR3 protein: CASSIGVSGNTIYF

J gene: TRBJ1-5
V gene: TRBV6-5
D gene: TRBD1
clone size: NA
CDR3 DNA: TGTGCCAGCAGTACAGGGGATCAGCCCCAGCATTTT
CDR3 protein: CASSTGDQPQHF

J gene: TRBJ1-2
V gene: TRBV7-2
D gene: NA
clone size: NA
CDR3 DNA: TGTGCCAGCAACAACCGGGCCGCGGGCTATGGCTACACCTTC
CDR3 protein: CASNNRAAGYGYTF

J gene: TRBJ2-3
V gene: TRBV6-1
D gene: TRBD2
clone size: NA
CDR3 DNA: TGTGCCAGCAGTGAGGATAGCGGGGGGGCAACAGATACGCAGTATTTT
CDR3 protein: CASSEDSGGATDTQYF

J gene: TRBJ2-1
V gene: TRBV11-2
D gene: NA
clone size: NA
CDR3 DNA: TGTGCCAGCAGCTTTTTGGAGTCAGAACTTTACAATGAGCAGTTCTTC
CDR3 protein: CASSFLESELYNEQFF

J gene: TRBJ1-5
V gene: TRBV4-1
D gene: NA
clone size: NA
CDR3 DNA: TGCGCCAGCAGCCAAGACAGGGACTATCAGCCCCAGCATTTT
CDR3 protein: CASSQDRDYQPQHF